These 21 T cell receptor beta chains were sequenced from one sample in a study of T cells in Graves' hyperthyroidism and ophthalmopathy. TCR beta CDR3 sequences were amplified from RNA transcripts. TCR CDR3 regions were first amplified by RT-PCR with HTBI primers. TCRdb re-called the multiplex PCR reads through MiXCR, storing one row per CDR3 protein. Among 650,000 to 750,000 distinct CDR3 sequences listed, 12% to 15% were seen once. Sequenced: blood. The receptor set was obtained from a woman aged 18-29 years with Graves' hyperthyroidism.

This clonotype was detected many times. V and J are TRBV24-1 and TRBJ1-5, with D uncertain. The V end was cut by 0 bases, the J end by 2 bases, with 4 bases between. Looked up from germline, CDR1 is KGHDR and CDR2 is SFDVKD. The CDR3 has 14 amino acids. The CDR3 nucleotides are TGTGCCACCAGTGATTTGGGGCGCAATCAGCCCCAGCATTTT. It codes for CATSDLGRNQPQHF.

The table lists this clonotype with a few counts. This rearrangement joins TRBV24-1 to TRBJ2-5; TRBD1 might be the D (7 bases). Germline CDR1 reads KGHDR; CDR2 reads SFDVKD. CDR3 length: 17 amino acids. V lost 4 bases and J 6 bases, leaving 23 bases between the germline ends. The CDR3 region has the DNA TGTGCCACCAGTGACCTAAGCCCGCAGGGGGGCGGGCAGACCCAGTACTTC. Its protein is CATSDLSPQGGGQTQYF.

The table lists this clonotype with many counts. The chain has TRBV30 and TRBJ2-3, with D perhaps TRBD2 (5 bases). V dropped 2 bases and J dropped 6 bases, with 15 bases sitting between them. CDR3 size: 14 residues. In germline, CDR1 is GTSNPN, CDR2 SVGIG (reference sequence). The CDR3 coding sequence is TGTGCCTGGAGTCCAGACTCCCGAGGGGATACGCAGTATTTT. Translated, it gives CAWSPDSRGDTQYF. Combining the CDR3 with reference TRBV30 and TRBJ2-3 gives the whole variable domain SQTIHQWPATLVQPVGSPLSLECTVEGTSNPNLYWYRQAAGRGLQLLFYSVGIGQISSEVPQNLSASRPQDRQFILSSKKLLLSDSGFYLCAWSPDSRGDTQYFGPGTRLTVL.

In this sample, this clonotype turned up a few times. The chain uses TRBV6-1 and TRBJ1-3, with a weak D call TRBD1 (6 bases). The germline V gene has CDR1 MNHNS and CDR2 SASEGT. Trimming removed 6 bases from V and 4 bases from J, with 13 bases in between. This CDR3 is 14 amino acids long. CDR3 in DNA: TGTGCCAGCAGGAACCAGGGGTACGGAAACACCATATATTTT. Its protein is CASRNQGYGNTIYF.

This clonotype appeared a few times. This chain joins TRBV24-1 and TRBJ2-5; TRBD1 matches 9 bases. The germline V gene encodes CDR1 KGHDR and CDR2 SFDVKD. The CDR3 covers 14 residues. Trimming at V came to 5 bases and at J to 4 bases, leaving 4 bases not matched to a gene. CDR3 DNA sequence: TGTGCCACCAGTGGGGGACAGGGTGGAGAGACCCAGTACTTC. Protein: CATSGGQGGETQYF.

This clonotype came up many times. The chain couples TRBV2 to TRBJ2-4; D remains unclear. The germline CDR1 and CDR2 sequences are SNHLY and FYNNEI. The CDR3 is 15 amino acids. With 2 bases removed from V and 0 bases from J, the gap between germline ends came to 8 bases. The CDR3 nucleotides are TGTGCCAGCAGTGAACAAGGGCTAGCCAAAAACATTCAGTACTTC. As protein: CASSEQGLAKNIQYF.

The CDR3 nucleotides are TGTGCCATCAGTGGGACAGGGTTCGCTGAAGCTTTCTTT. Translating it yields CAISGTGFAEAFF. The chain joins TRBV10-3 to TRBJ1-1; 8 nucleotides agree with TRBD1. Germline CDR1 ENHRY, CDR2 SYGVKD. Trimming cost V 4 bases and J 6 bases; bases outside gene matches: 4. The CDR3 contains 13 residues.

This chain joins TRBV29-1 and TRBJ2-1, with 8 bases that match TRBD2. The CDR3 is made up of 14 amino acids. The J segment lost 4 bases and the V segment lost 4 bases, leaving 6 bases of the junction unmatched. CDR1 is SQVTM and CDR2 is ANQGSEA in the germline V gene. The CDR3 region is CSVVKLAGYNEQFF. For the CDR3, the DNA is TGCAGCGTTGTAAAGCTAGCGGGTTACAATGAGCAGTTCTTC.

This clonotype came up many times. The CDR3: CATSDGTDPSLSEQYF. CDR3 DNA sequence: TGTGCCACCAGTGATGGGACGGACCCTTCCCTCAGCGAGCAGTACTTC. The chain carries TRBV24-1 and TRBJ2-7, with D possibly called TRBD1 or TRBD2 (5 bases each). With 3 bases removed from V and 6 bases from J, the gap between germline ends came to 20 bases. This CDR3 has 16 amino acids. Germline lookup yields CDR1 KGHDR and CDR2 SFDVKD.

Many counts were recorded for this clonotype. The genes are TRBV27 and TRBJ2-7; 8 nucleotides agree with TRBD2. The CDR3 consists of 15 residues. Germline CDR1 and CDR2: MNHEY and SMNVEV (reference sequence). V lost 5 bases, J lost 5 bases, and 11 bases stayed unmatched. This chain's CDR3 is CASSPRVAGTNEQYF. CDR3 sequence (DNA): TGTGCCAGCAGTCCCCGGGTAGCGGGGACGAACGAGCAGTACTTC.

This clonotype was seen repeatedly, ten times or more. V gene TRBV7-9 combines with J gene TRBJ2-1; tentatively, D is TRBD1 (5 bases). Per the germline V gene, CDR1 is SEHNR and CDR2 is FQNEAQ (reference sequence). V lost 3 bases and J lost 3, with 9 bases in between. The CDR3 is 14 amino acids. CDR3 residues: CASSLAGNYNEQFF. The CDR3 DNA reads TGTGCCAGCAGCTTGGCAGGGAACTACAATGAGCAGTTCTTC.

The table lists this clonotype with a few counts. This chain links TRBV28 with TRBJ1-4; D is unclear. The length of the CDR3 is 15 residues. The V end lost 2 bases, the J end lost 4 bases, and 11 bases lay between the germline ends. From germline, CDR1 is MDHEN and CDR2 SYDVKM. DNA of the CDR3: TGTGCCAGCAGTTTAGAGGTGGAGAGTAATGAAAAACTGTTTTTT. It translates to CASSLEVESNEKLFF.

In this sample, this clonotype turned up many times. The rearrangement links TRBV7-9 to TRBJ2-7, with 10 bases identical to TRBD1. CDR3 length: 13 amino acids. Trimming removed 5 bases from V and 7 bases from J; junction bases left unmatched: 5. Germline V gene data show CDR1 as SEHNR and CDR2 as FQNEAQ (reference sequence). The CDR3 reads CASSRQGAGEQYF. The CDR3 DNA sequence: TGTGCCAGCAGCCGACAGGGGGCAGGAGAGCAGTACTTC.

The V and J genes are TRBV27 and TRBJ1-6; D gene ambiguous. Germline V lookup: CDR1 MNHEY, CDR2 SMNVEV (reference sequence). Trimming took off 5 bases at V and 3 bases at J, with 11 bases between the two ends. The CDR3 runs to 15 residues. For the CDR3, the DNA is TGTGCCAGCAGTGACTACCGGGACTATAATTCACCCCTCCACTTT. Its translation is CASSDYRDYNSPLHF.

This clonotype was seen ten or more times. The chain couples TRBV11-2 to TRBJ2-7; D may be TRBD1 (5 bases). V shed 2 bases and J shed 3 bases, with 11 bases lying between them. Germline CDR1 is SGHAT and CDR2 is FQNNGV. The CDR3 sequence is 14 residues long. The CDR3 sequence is CASSLSQGFYEQYF. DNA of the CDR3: TGTGCCAGCAGCTTATCCCAGGGTTTCTACGAGCAGTACTTC.

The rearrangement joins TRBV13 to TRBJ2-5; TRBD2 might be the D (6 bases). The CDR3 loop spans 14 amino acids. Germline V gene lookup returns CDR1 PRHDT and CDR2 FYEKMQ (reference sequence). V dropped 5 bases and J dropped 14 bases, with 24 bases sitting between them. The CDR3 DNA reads TGTGCCAGCAGCCCCGGGACTGGGCCAGGACATTTTTACTTC. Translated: CASSPGTGPGHFYF.

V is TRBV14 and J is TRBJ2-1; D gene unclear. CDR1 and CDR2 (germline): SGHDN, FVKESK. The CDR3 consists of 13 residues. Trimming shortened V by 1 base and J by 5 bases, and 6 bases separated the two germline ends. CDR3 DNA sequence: TGTGCCAGCAGCCAAGTCAGAAACAATGAGCAGTTCTTC. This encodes CASSQVRNNEQFF. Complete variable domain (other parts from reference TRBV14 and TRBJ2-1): EAGVTQFPSHSVIEKGQTVTLRCDPISGHDNLYWYRRVMGKEIKFLLHFVKESKQDESGMPNNRFLAERTGGTYSTLKVQPAELEDSGVYFCASSQVRNNEQFFGPGTRLTVL.

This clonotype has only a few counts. The CDR3 loop is CASSYPTRRGGNTEAFF. For the CDR3, the DNA is TGTGCCAGCAGTTACCCCACCCGAAGGGGAGGGAACACTGAAGCTTTCTTT. The rearrangement joins TRBV6-2 or TRBV6-3 to TRBJ1-1; a weak D match, TRBD1 (5 bases). Trimming pared 2 bases from V and 1 base from J, leaving 17 bases between. CDR3 length: 17 amino acids. Germline lookup yields CDR1 MNHEY and CDR2 SVGEGT.

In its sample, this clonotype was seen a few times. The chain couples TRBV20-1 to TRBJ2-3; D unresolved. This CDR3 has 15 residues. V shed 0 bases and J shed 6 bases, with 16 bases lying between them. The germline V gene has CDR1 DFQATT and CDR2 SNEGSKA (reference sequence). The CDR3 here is CSARDPIASMDTQYF. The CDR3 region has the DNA TGCAGTGCTAGAGATCCAATTGCGTCAATGGATACGCAGTATTTT.

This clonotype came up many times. The CDR3 DNA sequence: TGTGCCAGCAGGGTAGCGGGAGGGCCCTACGAGCAGTACTTC. This codes for CASRVAGGPYEQYF. This chain connects TRBV6-1 to TRBJ2-7; 11 bases are shared with TRBD2. Germline values: CDR1 MNHNS, CDR2 SASEGT. This CDR3 is 14 amino acids long. The ends lost 6 bases at V and 2 bases at J; junction bases unmatched: 3.

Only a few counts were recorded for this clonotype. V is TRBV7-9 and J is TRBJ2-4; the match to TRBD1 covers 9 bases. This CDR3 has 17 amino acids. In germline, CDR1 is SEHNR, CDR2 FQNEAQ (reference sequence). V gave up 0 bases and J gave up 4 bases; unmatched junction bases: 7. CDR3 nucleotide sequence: TGTGCCAGCAGCTTAGCCCACCCGGGACAGGGAAAAAACATTCAGTACTTC. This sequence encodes CASSLAHPGQGKNIQYF.